These 29 T cell receptor beta chains were sequenced from one sample in a study of spatial heterogeneity in lung cancer. TCRdb reprocessed the 5' RACE reads via MiXCR and lists one record per CDR3 protein. The sample has over 45,000 distinct CDR3 sequences; 10% to 15% are singletons. Time point meaning: blood at routine non-recurrence follow-up after resection. This material consisted of PBMCs, taken at follow-up. The receptors shown here come from a male donor with early-stage non-small cell lung cancer.

The chain employs TRBV5-1 and TRBJ2-7; perhaps TRBD1 as D (7 bases). The CDR3 totals 14 residues. Trimming cost V 6 bases and J 2 bases, with 15 bases left between them. Germline V lookup: CDR1 SGHRS, CDR2 YFSETQ. The DNA for the CDR3 is TGCGCCAGCACCAGGGGGGCCGAGGCCTACGAGCAGTACTTC. Its protein product is CASTRGAEAYEQYF. The full variable domain, rest sourced from reference TRBV5-1 and TRBJ2-7, is KAGVTQTPRYLIKTRGQQVTLSCSPISGHRSVSWYQQTPGQGLQFLFEYFSETQRNKGNFPGRFSGRQFSNSRSEMNVSTLELGDSALYLCASTRGAEAYEQYFGPGTRLTVT.

The chain is built from TRBV2 and TRBJ2-3; TRBD2 might be the D (5 bases). Germline V gene lookup returns CDR1 SNHLY and CDR2 FYNNEI. This CDR3 is built from 11 residues. Trimming took off 7 bases at V and 6 bases at J, with 8 bases between the two ends. This CDR3 is CASTERDTQYF. The CDR3 DNA reads as TGTGCCAGCACCGAGCGGGATACGCAGTATTTT.

This clonotype was seen at least ten times. The rearrangement uses TRBV12-3 or TRBV12-4 and TRBJ2-1; D may be TRBD2 (6 bases). The CDR3 contains 13 residues. Trimming left V 4 bases short and J 7 bases short, with 11 bases between. The CDR3 here is CASSSPEGNEQFF. Written as DNA, the CDR3 is TGTGCCAGCAGTTCCCCGGAGGGTAATGAGCAGTTCTTC.

This clonotype was observed many times. The genes are TRBV30 and TRBJ2-7, with 9 bases lining up with TRBD1. Germline CDR1 reads GTSNPN; CDR2 reads SVGIG (reference sequence). V was pared by 6 bases and J by 3 bases, with 12 bases of the junction left unmatched. The length of the CDR3 is 15 residues. Here the CDR3 DNA reads TGTGCCTGTCCGGGACAGGGTCTCTCCAACTACGAGCAGTACTTC. Encoded protein: CACPGQGLSNYEQYF.

At least ten counts were recorded for this clonotype. The genes are TRBV7-6 and TRBJ2-7; D is undetermined. CDR1 is SGHVS and CDR2 is FNYEAQ in the germline V gene. This CDR3 has 16 residues. V dropped 6 bases and J dropped 6 bases, with 24 bases sitting between them. The CDR3 DNA reads TGTGCCAGCAGTCCAGGAGAGGCGGCAGCTTGGGGCGAGCAGTACTTC. Its translation: CASSPGEAAAWGEQYF.

The chain carries TRBV27 and TRBJ2-3, with D uncertain. V lost 9 bases and J lost 0, with 7 bases in between. Germline values: CDR1 MNHEY, CDR2 SMNVEV (reference sequence). The CDR3 length is 12 residues. The CDR3 is CASRGSTDTQYF. In nucleotides, the CDR3 is TGTGCCAGTAGAGGCAGCACAGATACGCAGTATTTT.

This clonotype was detected only once. A much larger clone lies a single base off, so this may be a read error. V and J are TRBV20-1 and TRBJ2-5; D remains ambiguous. This CDR3 has 13 residues. Trimming pared 5 bases from V and 0 bases from J, leaving 10 bases between. CDR1 and CDR2 from the germline V gene are DFQATT and SNEGSKA (reference sequence). Here the CDR3 DNA reads TGCAGTGCTTGGCGGATGGACCAAGAGACCCAGTACTTC. Protein: CSAWRMDQETQYF.

The chain joins TRBV11-2 to TRBJ2-7; D remains unclear. CDR1 and CDR2 from the germline V gene are SGHAT and FQNNGV. V lost 6 bases and J 4 bases, leaving 10 bases between the germline ends. There are 12 residues in the CDR3. The CDR3 protein is CASSLLGYEQYF. Here the CDR3 DNA reads TGTGCCAGCAGTCTATTGGGTTACGAGCAGTACTTC.

The J gene is TRBJ1-1, the V gene TRBV5-1; a weak D match, TRBD1 (6 bases). CDR1 is SGHRS, CDR2 YFSETQ, per germline. The V gene lost 0 bases and the J gene lost 8 bases, with 14 bases spanning the gap. The CDR3 length is 14 residues. CDR3: CASSLGSGAIEAFF. CDR3 nucleotides: TGCGCCAGCAGCTTGGGCTCGGGGGCGATCGAAGCTTTCTTT.

This clonotype was observed many times. The gene calls are TRBV5-6 and TRBJ1-1; D is unresolved. Germline V gene data show CDR1 as SGHDT and CDR2 as YYEEEE. V shed 2 bases and J shed 6 bases, with 17 bases lying between them. CDR3 length equals 15 residues. As DNA, the CDR3 is TGTGCCAGCAGCTTCTGGGGAGTCCGAGGCGCTGAAGCTTTCTTT. Translation gives CASSFWGVRGAEAFF.

This clonotype showed up many times. This CDR3 reads CASSYPGLDGELFF. CDR3 in DNA: TGTGCCAGCAGTTACCCGGGGCTTGACGGGGAGCTGTTTTTT. The chain carries TRBV6-6 and TRBJ2-2, with D perhaps given as TRBD1 or TRBD2 (5 bases each). Germline CDR1 and CDR2: MNHNY and SVGAGI (reference sequence). This CDR3 comprises 14 residues. V lost 2 bases to trimming and J lost 7 bases, with 11 bases between them.

The chain combines TRBV18 with TRBJ2-7, with 11 nucleotides matching TRBD2. V lost 3 bases, J lost 4 bases, and 5 bases stayed unmatched. Germline V gene sequence: CDR1 KGHSH, CDR2 LQKENI. The CDR3 loop spans 15 amino acids. CDR3 amino acids: CASSPAGLADYEQYF. As DNA, the CDR3 is TGTGCCAGCTCACCCGCGGGACTAGCGGATTACGAGCAGTACTTC.

This clonotype was detected many times. V is TRBV6-6 and J is TRBJ1-1; D gene ambiguous. Germline CDR1 MNHNY, CDR2 SVGAGI (reference sequence). Trimming stripped 7 bases from V and 0 bases from J, with 9 bases between. This CDR3 has 13 residues. Here the CDR3 DNA reads TGTGCCAGCATAGGTAGGGTGAACACTGAAGCTTTCTTT. It is translated as CASIGRVNTEAFF.

This clonotype was seen many times. This chain links TRBV12-3 or TRBV12-4 with TRBJ1-1; D is unresolved. V was clipped by 0 bases and J by 0 bases, with 8 bases between them. The CDR3 extends over 15 amino acids. Here the CDR3 reads CASSLAVRLNTEAFF. For the CDR3, the DNA is TGTGCCAGCAGTTTAGCCGTCCGGCTGAACACTGAAGCTTTCTTT.

This clonotype was observed at least ten times. The gene calls are TRBV7-3 and TRBJ2-1, with 8 bases lining up with TRBD2. Germline V gene lookup returns CDR1 SGHTA and CDR2 FQGTGA. The CDR3 contains 15 residues. The V gene end was trimmed by 1 base and the J gene end by 8 bases; junction bases not matched to a gene: 7. The DNA for the CDR3 is TGTGCCAGCAGCTTAAGACTAGCGAGCCAGGATGAGCAGTTCTTC. Amino acids: CASSLRLASQDEQFF.

This clonotype has ten or more counts. The rearrangement links TRBV6-6 to TRBJ2-6, with 7 bases lining up with TRBD2. Germline assignment: CDR1 MNHNY and CDR2 SVGAGI (reference sequence). After removal of 7 bases from V and 0 bases from J, the junction contained 9 bases not matched to a gene. This CDR3 has 17 amino acids. The CDR3 spells CASTREAQYSGANVLTF. Written as DNA, the CDR3 is TGTGCCAGCACCCGGGAGGCGCAATACTCTGGGGCCAACGTCCTGACTTTC.

The chain links TRBV11-3 to TRBJ2-2; 8 bases line up with TRBD2. Germline CDR1 SGHNT, CDR2 YENEEA. The CDR3 covers 13 residues. V lost 1 base and J lost 8; bases outside the gene matches: 0. In DNA, the CDR3 is TGTGCCAGCAGCTTAGTAGCGGGAGGGGAGCTGTTTTTT. This sequence encodes CASSLVAGGELFF.

This clonotype was picked up many times. V usage is TRBV3-1 and J usage is TRBJ2-6, with 8 nucleotides matching TRBD1. The CDR3 is 19 amino acids. With 1 base clipped from V and 1 base from J, the junction kept 9 bases outside the gene matches. Per germline, CDR1 LGHDT and CDR2 YNNKEL (reference sequence). This CDR3 reads CASSQVRQGMISGANVLTF. The CDR3 coding sequence is TGTGCCAGCAGCCAAGTCAGACAGGGGATGATTTCTGGGGCCAACGTCCTGACTTTC.

The gene calls are TRBV6-4 and TRBJ2-1, with 9 positions matching TRBD2. V lost 0 bases, J lost 5 bases, and 5 bases stayed unmatched. The CDR3 is 16 amino acids. Germline CDR1 and CDR2: MRHNA and SNTAGT. The CDR3 reads CASSDSALAGDNEQFF. CDR3 nucleotide sequence: TGTGCCAGCAGTGACTCCGCATTAGCGGGGGACAATGAGCAGTTCTTC.

This clonotype was detected a few times. The chain is built from TRBV7-2 and TRBJ2-2, with D uncertain. Trimming took off 2 bases at V and 6 bases at J, with 13 bases between the two ends. Germline V gene lookup returns CDR1 SGHTA and CDR2 FQGNSA. The CDR3 spans 15 residues. This CDR3 is CASSLFGNEAGELFF. DNA for the CDR3: TGTGCCAGCAGCTTATTTGGCAATGAGGCCGGGGAGCTGTTTTTT.

There are many counts of this clonotype. The chain carries TRBV20-1 and TRBJ2-7; D gene ambiguous. The ends were cut back, 0 bases at V and 0 bases at J, with 9 bases in the middle. CDR1 is DFQATT, CDR2 SNEGSKA, per germline (reference sequence). This CDR3 is built from 14 residues. The CDR3 DNA reads TGCAGTGCTAGAGACCCTCGTAGCTCCTACGAGCAGTACTTC. Amino acids: CSARDPRSSYEQYF.

In this sample, this clonotype turned up many times. The chain couples TRBV28 to TRBJ1-1; tentative D call: TRBD1 (5 bases). The CDR3 spans 15 residues. V was clipped by 1 base and J by 1 base, with 10 bases between them. CDR1 and CDR2 (germline): MDHEN, SYDVKM. This CDR3 is CASSLSAQGNTEAFF. CDR3 bases: TGTGCCAGCAGTTTATCGGCCCAGGGGAACACTGAAGCTTTCTTT.

As regards this clonotype: A read error may explain this, as a much larger clone is one base away. The chain carries TRBV20-1 and TRBJ2-5, with 11 bases identical to TRBD2. Germline V gives CDR1 DFQATT, CDR2 SNEGSKA (reference sequence). The CDR3 extends over 15 amino acids. The CDR3 sequence: CRARALAGDQETQYF. The CDR3 DNA is TGCCGTGCTAGAGCACTAGCGGGGGACCAAGAGACCCAGTACTTC.

This clonotype appeared many times. J is TRBJ1-1 and V is TRBV4-3; D may be TRBD1 (5 bases). Germline V lookup: CDR1 LGHNA, CDR2 YSLEER. Trimming pared 0 bases from V and 1 base from J, leaving 12 bases between. CDR3 length: 16 amino acids. The CDR3 is CASSQEGALGNTEAFF. The CDR3 DNA reads as TGCGCCAGCAGCCAAGAAGGGGCCCTCGGGAACACTGAAGCTTTCTTT.

This clonotype turned up a few times. The gene calls are TRBV5-1 and TRBJ2-7, with unresolved D. Germline CDR1 and CDR2: SGHRS and YFSETQ. Trimming removed 3 bases from V and 7 bases from J, with 11 bases in between. The CDR3 is 12 amino acids. CDR3 sequence (DNA): TGCGCCAGCAGCTCCTCCGGGCGGGAGCAGTACTTC. It translates to CASSSSGREQYF.

This clonotype has ten or more counts. The gene calls are TRBV6-2 or TRBV6-3 and TRBJ2-1; perhaps TRBD2 as D (6 bases). The germline V gene has CDR1 MNHEY and CDR2 SVGEGT. The CDR3 covers 16 residues. The V and J ends lost 4 bases and 3 bases respectively, with 16 bases between them. The DNA for the CDR3 is TGTGCCAGCAGTTGGGAGACTAGTCTCGGCTACAATGAGCAGTTCTTC. It codes for CASSWETSLGYNEQFF.

This clonotype was counted a few times. V usage is TRBV2 and J usage is TRBJ1-1; unclear D gene. CDR3 size: 14 residues. With 7 bases removed from V and 1 base from J, the gap between germline ends came to 13 bases. Germline-derived CDR1 and CDR2 are SNHLY and FYNNEI. CDR3 nucleotides: TGTGCCAGCACCCGGACGAGCCAGAACACTGAAGCTTTCTTT. Translating gives CASTRTSQNTEAFF.

This clonotype was seen at least ten times. V gene TRBV20-1 combines with J gene TRBJ1-2, with no clear D. From germline, CDR1 is DFQATT and CDR2 SNEGSKA (reference sequence). Trimming removed 0 bases from V and 8 bases from J, with 16 bases in between. The CDR3 contains 14 residues. CDR3 in DNA: TGCAGTGCTAGAGATCTGGAGGCTATATCAGGCTACACCTTC. It yields the protein CSARDLEAISGYTF.

This clonotype was observed at least ten times. The chain employs TRBV4-1 and TRBJ2-1; TRBD2 matches 11 bases. CDR1 and CDR2 from the germline V gene are MGHRA and YSYEKL. The CDR3 is 17 amino acids. With 3 bases clipped from V and 0 bases from J, the junction kept 4 bases outside the gene matches. The CDR3: CASSHTSGRSSYNEQFF. CDR3 in DNA: TGCGCCAGCAGCCACACTAGCGGGAGAAGCTCCTACAATGAGCAGTTCTTC.